The clone carrying this T cell receptor beta chain was seen many times. Its target is unknown. The CDR3 extends over 16 amino acids. Germline V gene lookup returns CDR1 SGHTA and CDR2 FQGTGA. V was shortened by 1 base and J by 2 bases, with 14 bases between the two germline ends. The investigators amplified TCR beta CDR3 regions from RNA transcripts. Initially, a first-round RT-PCR of the TCR CDR3 employed the HTBI primer set. Via MiXCR, TCRdb re-called the multiplex PCR reads, giving one row per CDR3 protein. The profile shows about 660,000 distinct CDR3 sequences, just under 45% of them singletons. These data originate in a study of T cells in Graves' hyperthyroidism and ophthalmopathy. It was uncontrolled infection, other autoimmune disease, pregnancy or lactation that excluded patients. Points from the study as a whole: Ophthalmopathy was model-predicted a median around 6.7 months pre-onset. Among thyroid clonotypes expanded above 0.001, most also appeared in blood.

Sequencing was carried out using peripheral blood or thyroid tissue (not recorded which). This sequence originates from an adult man with Graves' disease, either hyperthyroidism or ophthalmopathy (not recorded which). This sequence joins TRBV7-3 and TRBJ1-1; D is possibly TRBD1 (6 bases). The CDR3 sequence: CASSLRAQQGNTEAFF. The CDR3 coding sequence is TGTGCCAGCAGCTTAAGAGCCCAACAGGGTAACACTGAAGCTTTCTTT.